This TCR beta chain was captured by sequencing in a study of OX40 agonist ivuxolimab in advanced cancers. The study's findings and limits: CD4+ and CD8+ T cells in blood underwent clonal expansion by week 6 at 0.1 to 3.0 mg/kg.

Germline V lookup: CDR1 SGHTA, CDR2 FQGTGA. The J segment lost 7 bases and the V segment lost 5 bases, leaving 6 bases of the junction unmatched. The CDR3 totals 13 residues. Libraries were prepared by immunoSEQ multiplex PCR; TCRdb keeps only in-frame clonotypes and omits some of them. Of approximately 70,000 clones listed, 88% are singletons. Remarks on this clone: Its target is unknown.

The timepoints at which blood was sampled were baseline, cycle 4 day 1, and cycle 7 day 1. The TCR was taken from an adult with an advanced solid tumor such as melanoma, head and neck, liver or kidney cancer. The J gene is TRBJ1-2, the V gene TRBV7-3; 8 nucleotides match TRBD1. Here the sequenced sample was CD4+ or CD8+ T cells sorted from blood, taken in a trial of the OX40 agonist ivuxolimab. In DNA form, the CDR3 reads TGTGCCAGCAGCGTCGACAGGGGAAGTGGCTACACCTTC. Translating gives CASSVDRGSGYTF.